This TCR beta chain emerged from a study of shared clonotypes between healthy human individuals. The assay was immunoSEQ multiplex PCR, and TCRdb's table has in-frame clones only and misses some. The top ten hold around 0.38% of the sample, which has approximately 2,300,000 clones, just under 95% seen once. Germline V CDR1 and CDR2: SGHTA, FQGTGA. The CDR3 has 14 amino acids. V was shortened by 1 base and J by 6 bases, with 12 bases between the two germline ends. In regard to this clone: What it recognizes is unknown.

Study-wide results and caveats: Donors were few, which limited the genetic and exposure-history diversity represented. Four donors showed sharing of around 5% of naive CD4 clonotypes. Larger richness was generally estimated for naive than memory subsets.

This receptor was taken from a man aged 18 to 30 in good health. Some clones in this sample may be carry-over from other donors' samples. The chain recombines TRBV7-3 with TRBJ1-1, with D possibly TRBD1 on 6 matching bases. Sequenced sample: naive CD4+ T cells from PBMCs. The subset was: CD45RA+ positively selected. In DNA form, the CDR3 reads TGTGCCAGCAGCTTAATGGGGGGCTCCTCTGAAGCTTTCTTT. Protein: CASSLMGGSSEAFF.